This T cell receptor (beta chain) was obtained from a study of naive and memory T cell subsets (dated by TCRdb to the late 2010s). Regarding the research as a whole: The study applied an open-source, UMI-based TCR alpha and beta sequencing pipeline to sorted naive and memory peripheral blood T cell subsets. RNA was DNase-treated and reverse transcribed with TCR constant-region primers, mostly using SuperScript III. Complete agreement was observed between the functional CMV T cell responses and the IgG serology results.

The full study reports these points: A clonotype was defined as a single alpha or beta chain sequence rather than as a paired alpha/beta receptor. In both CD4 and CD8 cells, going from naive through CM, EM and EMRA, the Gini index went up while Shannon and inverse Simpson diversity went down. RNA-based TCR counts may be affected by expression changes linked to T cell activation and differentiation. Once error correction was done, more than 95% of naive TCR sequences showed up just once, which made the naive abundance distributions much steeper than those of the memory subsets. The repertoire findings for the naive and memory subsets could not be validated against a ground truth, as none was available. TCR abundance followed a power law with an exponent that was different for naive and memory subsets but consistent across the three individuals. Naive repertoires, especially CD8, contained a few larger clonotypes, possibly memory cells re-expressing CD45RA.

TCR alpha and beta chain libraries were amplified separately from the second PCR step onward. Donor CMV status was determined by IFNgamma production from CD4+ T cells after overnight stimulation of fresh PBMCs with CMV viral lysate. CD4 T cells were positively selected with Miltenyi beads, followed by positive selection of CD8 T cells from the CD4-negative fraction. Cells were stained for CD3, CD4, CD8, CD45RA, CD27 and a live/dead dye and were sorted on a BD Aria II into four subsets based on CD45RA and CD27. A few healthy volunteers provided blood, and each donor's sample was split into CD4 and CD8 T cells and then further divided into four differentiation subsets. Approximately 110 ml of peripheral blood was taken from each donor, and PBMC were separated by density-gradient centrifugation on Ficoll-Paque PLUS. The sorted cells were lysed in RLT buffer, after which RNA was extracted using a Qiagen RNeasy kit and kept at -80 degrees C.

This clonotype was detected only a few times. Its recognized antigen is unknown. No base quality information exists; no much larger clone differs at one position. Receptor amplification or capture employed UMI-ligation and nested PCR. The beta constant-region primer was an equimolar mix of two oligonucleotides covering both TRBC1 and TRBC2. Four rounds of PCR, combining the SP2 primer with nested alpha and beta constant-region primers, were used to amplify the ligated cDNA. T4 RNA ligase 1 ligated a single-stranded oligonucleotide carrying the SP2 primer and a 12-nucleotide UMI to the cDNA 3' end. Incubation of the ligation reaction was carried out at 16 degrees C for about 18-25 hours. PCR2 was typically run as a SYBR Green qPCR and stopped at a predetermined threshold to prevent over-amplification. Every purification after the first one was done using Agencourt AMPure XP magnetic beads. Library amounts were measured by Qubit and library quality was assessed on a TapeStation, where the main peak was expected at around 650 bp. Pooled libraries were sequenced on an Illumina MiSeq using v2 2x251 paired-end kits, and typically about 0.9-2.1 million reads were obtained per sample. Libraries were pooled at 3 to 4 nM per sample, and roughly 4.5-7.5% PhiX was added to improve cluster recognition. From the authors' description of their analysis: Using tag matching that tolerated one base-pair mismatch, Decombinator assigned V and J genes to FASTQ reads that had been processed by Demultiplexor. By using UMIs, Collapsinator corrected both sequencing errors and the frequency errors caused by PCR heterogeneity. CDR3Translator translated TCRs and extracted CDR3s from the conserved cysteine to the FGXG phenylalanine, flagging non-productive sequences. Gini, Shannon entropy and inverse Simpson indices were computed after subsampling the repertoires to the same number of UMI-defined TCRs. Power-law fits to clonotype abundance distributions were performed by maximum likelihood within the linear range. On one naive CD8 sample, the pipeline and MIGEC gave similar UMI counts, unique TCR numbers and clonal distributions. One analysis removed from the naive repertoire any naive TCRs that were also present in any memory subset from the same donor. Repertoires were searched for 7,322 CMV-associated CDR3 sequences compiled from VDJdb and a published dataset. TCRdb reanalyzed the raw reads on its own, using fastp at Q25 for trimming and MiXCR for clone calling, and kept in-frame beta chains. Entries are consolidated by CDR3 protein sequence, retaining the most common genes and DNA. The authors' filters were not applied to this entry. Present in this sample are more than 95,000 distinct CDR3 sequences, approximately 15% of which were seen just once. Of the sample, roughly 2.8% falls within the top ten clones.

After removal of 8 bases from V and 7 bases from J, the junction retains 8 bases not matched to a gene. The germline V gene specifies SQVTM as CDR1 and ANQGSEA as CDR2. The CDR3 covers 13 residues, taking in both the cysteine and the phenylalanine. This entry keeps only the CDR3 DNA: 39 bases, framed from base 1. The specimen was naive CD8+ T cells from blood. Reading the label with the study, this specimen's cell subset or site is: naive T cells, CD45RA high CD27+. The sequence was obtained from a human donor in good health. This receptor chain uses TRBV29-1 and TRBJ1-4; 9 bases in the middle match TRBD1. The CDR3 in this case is CSISTGGFEKLFF. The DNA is TGCAGCATATCGACAGGGGGGTTTGAAAAACTGTTTTTT.